This TCR beta chain was recovered during a study of OX40 agonist ivuxolimab in advanced cancers. The overall study: One hepatocellular carcinoma and two cutaneous melanoma patients partially responded.

Study-level points and caveats: Compared with CD4+, CD8+ T cells on average had more expanded clones.

TCRdb keeps only in-frame clones here, not all; method: immunoSEQ multiplex PCR. The data contain about 50,000 clones, 85% to 95% of them singletons. A single count supports this clone. Its target is unknown. This TCR derives from an adult with an advanced solid tumor such as melanoma, head and neck, liver or kidney cancer. The sequenced sample was CD4+ or CD8+ T cells sorted from blood, obtained in a trial of the OX40 agonist ivuxolimab.

This CDR3 reads CASLLRQGGSYEQYF. CDR3 nucleotide sequence: TGTGCCAGCCTCCTTCGACAGGGAGGGAGCTACGAGCAGTACTTC. This sequence joins TRBV6-1 and TRBJ2-7; D assignment may be TRBD1 or TRBD2 (7 bases each). Trimming left V 8 bases short and J 3 bases short, with 20 bases between. From germline, CDR1 is MNHNS and CDR2 SASEGT. This CDR3 is 15 amino acids long.